This TCR beta chain came from a study of regulatory T cells in long-lasting Graves disease. Relying on iRepertoire HTBI primers and Arm-PCR of CDR3 regions, the team built TCR beta libraries. From the multiplex PCR reads, TCRdb called clonotypes with MiXCR, one entry per CDR3 protein. Seen here are approximately 300,000 distinct CDR3 sequences, about 18% observed once, and the top ten hold roughly 40%. This clonotype has ten or more counts. Stated time point: newly diagnosed GD, antithyroid drugs for less than 3 months. From PBMCs, RNA was extracted and then used to make the TCR library. Approximately 8.9-milliliter peripheral blood samples went into EDTA tubes. CDR3 length: 16 amino acids. Germline V lookup: CDR1 DFQATT, CDR2 SNEGSKA (reference sequence). J gave up 4 bases and V 1 base, and 10 bases lay outside the gene matches.

The material sequenced was peripheral blood mononuclear cells (PBMCs), taken at new diagnosis, from a patient treated with antithyroid drugs. This chain connects TRBV20-1 to TRBJ2-7, with 10 bases matching TRBD1. The source of this sequence is a female donor with Graves disease. Written as DNA, the CDR3 is TGCAGTGCTAGAGTCCGGGACAGGGGAGGGAGGTACGAGCAGTACTTC. Amino acids: CSARVRDRGGRYEQYF.